This is a list of T cell receptor beta chains from one sample in a study of post-analysis software for immune sequencing data. TCRdb itself ran the PCR reads through MiXCR, one entry per CDR3 protein. The sample consists of around 700,000 distinct CDR3 sequences, approximately 60% of them appearing once. Source material: blood. The receptors originated from a girl aged 2 to 10 with multiple sclerosis. Both conserved end residues are part of each CDR3. Fields, in order: CDR3 length, V gene, J gene, clone size, CDR3 protein. Clone sizes are given selectively: once, few, many, or a class where the clone is expanded.

len: 15
v_gene: TRBV7-9
j_gene: TRBJ2-7
abundance: -
CDR3aa: CASSSSGASSYEQYF

len: 12
v_gene: TRBV7-6
j_gene: TRBJ2-7
abundance: few
CDR3aa: CASSLVGSEQYF

len: 16
v_gene: TRBV12-3/TRBV12-4
j_gene: TRBJ2-3
abundance: -
CDR3aa: CASADRATGSTDTQYF

len: 15
v_gene: TRBV6-2/TRBV6-3
j_gene: TRBJ2-7
abundance: once
CDR3aa: CASTQRREWIYEQYF

len: 17
v_gene: TRBV20-1
j_gene: TRBJ1-5
abundance: once
CDR3aa: CSALSGRGQWGNQPQHF

len: 11
v_gene: TRBV20-1
j_gene: TRBJ1-1
abundance: -
CDR3aa: CSAKGTAEAFF

len: 12
v_gene: TRBV19
j_gene: TRBJ2-7
abundance: -
CDR3aa: CASSWQGYEQYF

len: 18
v_gene: TRBV5-1
j_gene: TRBJ1-1
abundance: -
CDR3aa: CASSPTLILMDMNTEAFF

len: 13
v_gene: TRBV5-6
j_gene: TRBJ1-2
abundance: once
CDR3aa: CASTTTGIYGYTF

len: 14
v_gene: TRBV20-1
j_gene: TRBJ2-3
abundance: -
CDR3aa: CSASFSYAQDTQYF

len: 15
v_gene: TRBV2
j_gene: TRBJ2-7
abundance: -
CDR3aa: CASRTGLAGSYEQYF

len: 14
v_gene: TRBV11-2
j_gene: TRBJ2-3
abundance: -
CDR3aa: CASSAQTSSDTQYF

len: 17
v_gene: TRBV10-3
j_gene: TRBJ2-5
abundance: -
CDR3aa: CAISESGAGTDTETQYF

len: 16
v_gene: TRBV4-2
j_gene: TRBJ1-2
abundance: -
CDR3aa: CASSAQGRGRFYGYTF

len: 13
v_gene: TRBV29-1
j_gene: TRBJ1-1
abundance: few
CDR3aa: CSVEGGGLTEAFF

len: 14
v_gene: TRBV3-1
j_gene: TRBJ2-1
abundance: few
CDR3aa: CASTIRTSGGEQFF

len: 14
v_gene: TRBV12-3/TRBV12-4
j_gene: TRBJ2-1
abundance: once
CDR3aa: CASSIQDSYNEQFF

len: 15
v_gene: TRBV7-9
j_gene: -
abundance: few
CDR3aa: CASSTWTGGLYEQYF

len: 11
v_gene: TRBV29-1
j_gene: TRBJ1-2
abundance: -
CDR3aa: CSVGQSYGYTF

len: 12
v_gene: TRBV25-1
j_gene: TRBJ2-7
abundance: few
CDR3aa: CACSPDSYEQYF

len: 13
v_gene: TRBV20-1
j_gene: TRBJ1-2
abundance: -
CDR3aa: CSAREQGGNGYTF

len: 11
v_gene: TRBV9
j_gene: TRBJ1-2
abundance: -
CDR3aa: CASSGKDGYTF

len: 20
v_gene: TRBV2
j_gene: TRBJ2-6
abundance: -
CDR3aa: CASSEAPHPSRASGANVLTF

len: 13
v_gene: TRBV5-6
j_gene: TRBJ2-5
abundance: -
CDR3aa: CASSPGRVETQYF

len: 15
v_gene: TRBV12-3/TRBV12-4
j_gene: TRBJ1-6
abundance: few
CDR3aa: CASSFMGTGPSPLHF

len: 13
v_gene: TRBV6-4
j_gene: TRBJ2-3
abundance: -
CDR3aa: CASSATPRGTQYF

len: 13
v_gene: TRBV7-2
j_gene: TRBJ2-3
abundance: few
CDR3aa: CASAGGGTDTQYF

len: 13
v_gene: TRBV20-1
j_gene: TRBJ2-7
abundance: few
CDR3aa: CSARGTSISEQYF

len: 14
v_gene: TRBV20-1
j_gene: TRBJ2-3
abundance: -
CDR3aa: CSATSSGNTDTQYF

len: 18
v_gene: TRBV6-2/TRBV6-3
j_gene: TRBJ2-6
abundance: few
CDR3aa: CASSYGPGGGSGANVLTF

len: 14
v_gene: TRBV7-2
j_gene: TRBJ2-3
abundance: -
CDR3aa: CASSPRAGKDTQYF

len: 17
v_gene: TRBV7-6
j_gene: TRBJ2-7
abundance: -
CDR3aa: CTSSAEPSGTSPYEQYF

len: 11
v_gene: TRBV12-3/TRBV12-4
j_gene: TRBJ2-3
abundance: -
CDR3aa: CASSFYDTQYF

len: 15
v_gene: TRBV7-9
j_gene: TRBJ2-1
abundance: -
CDR3aa: CTSSLGGETSGTAFF

len: 13
v_gene: TRBV27
j_gene: TRBJ2-3
abundance: -
CDR3aa: CVSSLQTRDTQYF

len: 13
v_gene: TRBV7-2
j_gene: TRBJ1-1
abundance: -
CDR3aa: CASSLGWNTEAFF

len: 12
v_gene: TRBV20-1
j_gene: TRBJ1-5
abundance: -
CDR3aa: CSAQRGLQPQHF

len: 18
v_gene: TRBV25-1
j_gene: TRBJ2-3
abundance: -
CDR3aa: CASSESPGTSGVTDTQYF

len: 16
v_gene: TRBV7-2
j_gene: TRBJ2-3
abundance: once
CDR3aa: CASSTGGGRSADTQYF

len: 20
v_gene: TRBV5-1
j_gene: TRBJ2-1
abundance: -
CDR3aa: CASSGAGTSGRRVLLNEQFF